Listed below are T cell receptor beta chains from one sample, sequenced in a study of T cell repertoires in cytomegalovirus infection. These receptors have no identified antigens. TCRdb redid the calling of the reads with MiXCR, one entry per CDR3 protein. In the table there are roughly 990,000 distinct CDR3 sequences, approximately 33% of which are singletons. Material: cultured CD8+ T cells from PBMCs, obtained from culture after CMV antigen stimulation. Receptor source: a human donor in good health (CMV status not recorded). Some clones in this sample may be carry-over from other donors' samples. CDR3s include the opening cysteine and the closing phenylalanine or tryptophan. The D gene is left open where the match is weak. Clone size appears in some rows only: once, few, many, or a class for an expanded clone.

>TRBV7-9|NA|NA|TRBJ2-1
TGTGCCAGCAGCTTAGCGGCCCGGCCCCTGAATGAGCAGTTCTTC
CASSLAARPLNEQFF
>TRBV7-9|NA|NA|TRBJ2-2
TGTGCCAGCAGCTCTAGAAGGGAGCCGCACACCGGGGAGCTGTTTTTT
CASSSRREPHTGELFF
>TRBV7-2|NA|few|TRBJ2-2
TGTGCCAGCAGCTTATTTTGGGAGAACACCGGGGAGCTGTTTTTT
CASSLFWENTGELFF
>TRBV7-9|NA|many|TRBJ2-6
TGTGCCAGCAGCTTACCGCAGGGTGCTGGGGCCAACGTCCTGACTTTC
CASSLPQGAGANVLTF
>TRBV11-2|NA|few|TRBJ1-4
TGTGCCAGCAGCTTAGCGGGTGGAGCTAATGAAAAACTGTTTTTT
CASSLAGGANEKLFF
>TRBV5-4|NA|NA|TRBJ1-4
TGTGCCAGCAGCTATGGTGGGGGAACTAATGAAAAACTGTTTTTT
CASSYGGGTNEKLFF
>TRBV7-9|NA|many|TRBJ2-7
TGTGCCAGCAGCTCTCCAACTCAGCCGAACTACGAGCAGTACTTC
CASSSPTQPNYEQYF
>TRBV6-5|TRBD1|NA|TRBJ1-5
TGTGCCAGCAGTAGCGGACAGGGGGCCTGGCAGCCCCAGCATTTT
CASSSGQGAWQPQHF
>TRBV10-3|NA|few|TRBJ1-2
TGTGCCATCAGTGAGTTTGCGGCGGACAACTATGGCTACACCTTC
CAISEFAADNYGYTF
>TRBV25-1|NA|many|TRBJ2-2
TGTGCCAGCAGCGGTCGAGCAGCCTCTAACACCGGGGAGCTGTTTTTT
CASSGRAASNTGELFF
>TRBV19|NA|NA|TRBJ1-5
TGTGCCAGTAGTAAGGTGGTTGGGCATTATAGCAATCAGCCCCAGCATTTT
CASSKVVGHYSNQPQHF
>TRBV7-2|NA|many|TRBJ2-5
TGTGCCAGCAGCCGGGGGCAGGCGTACCAAGAGACCCAGTACTTC
CASSRGQAYQETQYF
>TRBV27|NA|NA|TRBJ2-7
TGTGCCAGCAGTTTAGACAGGACCCACGAGCAGTACTTC
CASSLDRTHEQYF
>TRBV6-5|TRBD1|NA|TRBJ2-5
TGTGCCAGCACCACGGGGACAGGGGGCCCCCAAGAGACCCAGTACTTC
CASTTGTGGPQETQYF